The T cell receptor beta chain described here comes from a study of regulatory T cells in long-lasting Graves disease. CDR1 is SGHDN and CDR2 is FVKESK in the germline V gene. The CDR3 is 14 residues long. V lost 2 bases to trimming and J lost 2 bases, with 9 bases between them. Regarding time point: newly diagnosed GD, antithyroid drugs for less than 3 months. PBMCs were the source of the RNA used for TCR sequencing. One endocrinology department in Xi'an, China, was where patients came from. This clonotype was observed a handful of times. The TCR beta library used iRepertoire HTBI primers with Arm-PCR amplification of CDR3. TCRdb fed the multiplex PCR reads into MiXCR, producing one record per CDR3 protein. The repertoire holds 400,000 to 650,000 distinct CDR3 sequences, with 15% to 20% as singletons. The same data also contributed to another study, on T cells in Graves' hyperthyroidism and ophthalmopathy. This second report adds: The model identified upcoming ophthalmopathy a median around 7.1 months ahead of onset.

Sequences were derived from peripheral blood mononuclear cells (PBMCs), sampled at new diagnosis, from a patient treated with antithyroid drugs. The TCR sequence derives from a woman aged 35-65 years with Graves disease. The rearrangement joins TRBV14 to TRBJ1-1; no definite D call. In DNA form, the CDR3 reads TGTGCCAGCAGCCAACGGTATCCAAACACTGAAGCTTTCTTT. Encoded protein: CASSQRYPNTEAFF.